This TCR beta chain was recovered during a study of blood T cell repertoires in COVID-19. Study in general: Sites in the United States, Italy and Spain provided acute and convalescent COVID-19 samples. PBMCs, B-cell-depleted T cells, or T cells were the source of the cDNA or gDNA that made up the material.

Germline CDR1 is SGHDT and CDR2 is YYEEEE. The CDR3 has 17 amino acids. V dropped 4 bases and J dropped 4; count of bases not matched to a gene: 14. The protocol was immunoSEQ multiplex PCR, while the TCRdb copy is restricted to in-frame clones and leaves out a portion. The sample carries approximately 210,000 clones, roughly 84% recorded once. This clone was seen once. This sequence was found in a woman at least 80 years old with acute or convalescent COVID-19. Sequencing was done on a sample of peripheral blood. The rearrangement links TRBV5-6 to TRBJ1-5; 7 nucleotides agree with TRBD1. This chain's CDR3 is CASSRGQINTLNQPQHF. The CDR3 nucleotides are TGTGCCAGCAGCCGGGGACAGATTAATACTCTGAATCAGCCCCAGCATTTT.